These 30 T cell receptor beta chains were sequenced from one sample in a study of cytomegalovirus exposure and HLA in healthy donors. The repertoire was sequenced with immunoSEQ multiplex PCR; TCRdb's copy has only in-frame clones and lacks some. The sample lists approximately 140,000 clones, about 88% occurring once. The sample taken for sequencing was PBMCs. Every receptor here comes from a man in his late teens or twenties in good health and CMV-seropositive.

The chain recombines TRBV2 with TRBJ1-5, with a weak D call TRBD1 (6 bases). V lost 7 bases, J lost 6 bases, and 19 bases lay in between. Germline-derived CDR1 and CDR2 are SNHLY and FYNNEI. This CDR3 has 15 residues. The CDR3 region has the DNA TGTGCCAGCACTACCCTGGGGGGGGCGAGTCAGCCCCAGCATTTT. It specifies CASTTLGGASQPQHF.

The chain combines TRBV7-2 with TRBJ1-1, with 12 bases fitting TRBD1. The CDR3 consists of 17 residues. Losses at the gene ends were 5 bases for V and 1 base for J; bases not matched to a gene: 8. The germline V gene encodes CDR1 SGHTA and CDR2 FQGNSA. In nucleotides, the CDR3 is TGTGCCAGCAGCCCCTCCGGGACAGGGGGCCGGAACACTGAAGCTTTCTTT. It translates to CASSPSGTGGRNTEAFF.

The rearrangement joins TRBV7-6 to TRBJ2-7; 7 bases are shared with TRBD1. The CDR3 covers 14 residues. Germline V gene data show CDR1 as SGHVS and CDR2 as FNYEAQ. Unmatched junction bases numbered 7, after V lost 5 bases and J lost 3 bases. DNA for the CDR3: TGTGCCAGCAGCGTAGGGGGCGCTAGCTACGAGCAGTACTTC. Its protein is CASSVGGASYEQYF.

The rearrangement joins TRBV30 to TRBJ2-1; D ambiguous. Deletions cut 1 base from V and 0 bases from J, with 4 bases between. In germline, CDR1 is GTSNPN, CDR2 SVGIG (reference sequence). This CDR3 contains 13 residues. CDR3 protein: CAWSAHSYNEQFF. CDR3 DNA sequence: TGTGCCTGGAGTGCCCACTCCTACAATGAGCAGTTCTTC.

The genes are TRBV18 and TRBJ1-1; D uncertain. The CDR3 has 15 residues. CDR1 is KGHSH, CDR2 LQKENI, per germline. The V end was cut by 5 bases, the J end by 0 bases, with 13 bases between. The CDR3 reads CASSYSGLMNTEAFF. CDR3 in DNA: TGTGCCAGCTCATACAGTGGGTTGATGAACACTGAAGCTTTCTTT.

The chain recombines TRBV7-8 with TRBJ1-4; tentatively, D is TRBD1 (5 bases). V was cut by 5 bases and J by 4 bases, with 23 bases left in between. The germline V gene has CDR1 SGHVS and CDR2 FQNEAQ. The CDR3 sequence is 18 residues long. CDR3 sequence: CASSPPRGSGDYNEKLFF. CDR3 DNA: TGTGCCAGCAGCCCCCCTCGGGGAAGTGGGGACTATAATGAAAAACTGTTTTTT.

The rearrangement links TRBV13 to TRBJ1-1; 9 positions agree with TRBD1. In germline, CDR1 is PRHDT, CDR2 FYEKMQ (reference sequence). This CDR3 comprises 15 residues. V shed 4 bases, J shed 5 bases, and the junction held 8 bases outside the gene matches. The CDR3 here is CASSSDGQGRTEAFF. For the CDR3, the DNA is TGTGCCAGCAGCTCGGACGGACAGGGGAGGACTGAAGCTTTCTTT.

The rearrangement uses TRBV5-4 and TRBJ2-4, with 7 bases identical to TRBD1. This CDR3 is 15 amino acids long. V lost 4 bases and J lost 4; bases outside the gene matches: 8. The V gene's germline CDR1 is SGHNT and CDR2 YYREEE (reference sequence). The CDR3: CASSDRGQSKNIQYF. The CDR3 DNA sequence: TGTGCCAGCAGCGACCGGGGACAGAGTAAAAACATTCAGTACTTC.

This clone appeared a few times. The J gene is TRBJ1-2, the V gene TRBV6-5, with no clear D. Trimming shortened V by 5 bases and J by 7 bases, and 20 bases separated the two germline ends. The V gene's germline CDR1 is MNHEY and CDR2 SVGAGI. This CDR3 region has 15 residues. CDR3 loop: CASSQSGVAGGGYTF. The CDR3 DNA is TGTGCCAGCAGTCAGTCCGGGGTGGCTGGTGGTGGCTACACCTTC.

The chain couples TRBV5-5 to TRBJ2-7, with 7 bases matching TRBD1. The germline V gene encodes CDR1 SGHKS and CDR2 YYEKEE (reference sequence). Trimming at V came to 4 bases and at J to 3 bases, leaving 10 bases not matched to a gene. CDR3 length: 15 amino acids. This chain's CDR3 is CASSPLGQDIYEQYF. The CDR3 DNA is TGTGCCAGCAGCCCTCTAGGACAGGACATCTACGAGCAGTACTTC.

The chain uses TRBV7-9 and TRBJ2-2; D uncertain. Germline values: CDR1 SEHNR, CDR2 FQNEAQ (reference sequence). V lost 1 base, J lost 1 base, and 4 bases lay in between. CDR3 size: 14 residues. CDR3 nucleotides: TGTGCCAGCAGCTTAGTCCAGAACACCGGGGAGCTGTTTTTT. Encoded protein: CASSLVQNTGELFF.

This chain uses TRBV6-6 with TRBJ2-7; TRBD2 matches 8 bases. This CDR3 comprises 13 residues. The J segment lost 3 bases and the V segment lost 6 bases, leaving 4 bases of the junction unmatched. The germline V gene has CDR1 MNHNY and CDR2 SVGAGI (reference sequence). The CDR3 sequence: CASRQRELYEQYF. CDR3 in DNA: TGTGCCAGCAGGCAGCGGGAGCTCTACGAGCAGTACTTC.

This chain connects TRBV4-1 to TRBJ2-4; D remains unclear. The CDR3 is made up of 15 amino acids. Trimming took 0 bases from V and 6 from J, leaving 12 bases between them. The germline V gene has CDR1 MGHRA and CDR2 YSYEKL. In DNA, the CDR3 is TGCGCCAGCAGCCAAGAGGGCCCAGCAGGAAACATTCAGTACTTC. It translates to CASSQEGPAGNIQYF.

This clone was seen once. The rearrangement links TRBV5-6 to TRBJ2-3; 9 nucleotides match TRBD2. The V gene end was trimmed by 2 bases and the J gene end by 2 bases; junction bases not matched to a gene: 9. This CDR3 has 17 amino acids. CDR1 and CDR2 from the germline V gene are SGHDT and YYEEEE. In DNA, the CDR3 is TGTGCCAGCAGCTTCTCGACTAGCGGAGGTCTCACAGATACGCAGTATTTT. The encoded protein is CASSFSTSGGLTDTQYF.

This sequence joins TRBV18 and TRBJ2-5; 8 nucleotides match TRBD2. CDR3 length equals 15 residues. The V gene's germline CDR1 is KGHSH and CDR2 LQKENI. V lost 3 bases to trimming and J lost 5 bases; unmatched junction nucleotides: 8. CDR3 DNA sequence: TGTGCCAGCTCACCTAGGACTAGCTCGCTTGAGACCCAGTACTTC. It yields the protein CASSPRTSSLETQYF.

The V gene is TRBV5-4, the J gene TRBJ1-2, with a weak D call TRBD1 (6 bases). Trimming took off 3 bases at V and 8 bases at J, with 14 bases between the two ends. Per germline, CDR1 SGHNT and CDR2 YYREEE (reference sequence). CDR3 length equals 13 residues. CDR3 sequence reads: CASSSTGLGGYTF. The CDR3 DNA is TGTGCCAGCAGCTCTACAGGGCTGGGCGGCTACACCTTC. Full variable domain (missing parts from reference TRBV5-4 and TRBJ1-2): ETGVTQSPTHLIKTRGQQVTLRCSSQSGHNTVSWYQQALGQGPQFIFQYYREEENGRGNFPPRFSGLQFPNYSSELNVNALELDDSALYLCASSSTGLGGYTFGSGTRLTVV.

The chain couples TRBV19 to TRBJ2-1; perhaps TRBD1 as D (6 bases). Trimming stripped 5 bases from V and 1 base from J, with 9 bases between. The CDR3 is 14 amino acids. CDR1 and CDR2 (germline): LNHDA, SQIVND (reference sequence). The CDR3 spells CASSRQVSYNEQFF. CDR3 coding DNA: TGTGCCAGTAGTCGACAGGTGTCCTACAATGAGCAGTTCTTC.

The V gene is TRBV9, the J gene TRBJ2-1, with D possibly TRBD1 on 6 matching bases. CDR1 is SGDLS and CDR2 is YYNGEE in the germline V gene. The V end lost 1 base, the J end lost 2 bases, and 10 bases lay between the germline ends. This CDR3 is built from 15 residues. CDR3 sequence (DNA): TGTGCCAGCAGCGTAAATGGGGGCCCCTACAATGAGCAGTTCTTC. Translation gives CASSVNGGPYNEQFF.

The table lists this clone with a few counts. V gene TRBV6-5 combines with J gene TRBJ2-7, with TRBD2 identical over 11 bases. The J segment lost 5 bases and the V segment lost 6 bases, leaving 3 bases of the junction unmatched. This CDR3 region has 13 residues. Germline values: CDR1 MNHEY, CDR2 SVGAGI. The CDR3 here is CASRTSGTHEQYF. The CDR3 DNA follows: TGTGCCAGCAGGACTAGCGGGACTCACGAGCAGTACTTC.

CDR3 DNA sequence: TGTGCCAGTAGTATACCGGCGGAGGAGCAGTTCTTC. Translated, it gives CASSIPAEEQFF. The chain links TRBV19 to TRBJ2-1; D is ambiguous. The germline CDR1 and CDR2 sequences are LNHDA and SQIVND (reference sequence). Trimming removed 2 bases at V and 10 bases at J, with 9 bases between. The CDR3 spans 12 residues.

The chain combines TRBV10-1 with TRBJ1-1; D is unclear. Looked up from germline, CDR1 is WNHNN and CDR2 is SYGVQD (reference sequence). V was pared by 11 bases and J by 2 bases, with 21 bases between. The CDR3 covers 15 residues. The CDR3 sequence: CAGEGPYRTNTEAFF. In DNA, the CDR3 is TGCGCCGGGGAGGGCCCCTATCGCACAAACACTGAAGCTTTCTTT.

This clone was seen more than once but under ten times. The rearrangement joins TRBV5-5 to TRBJ2-7; 8 nucleotides line up with TRBD1. The CDR3 is 16 residues long. Germline V gives CDR1 SGHKS, CDR2 YYEKEE (reference sequence). V shed 2 bases and J 0 bases; nucleotides not matched to a gene: 7. The CDR3 sequence: CASSFGTGRSSYEQYF. DNA for the CDR3: TGTGCCAGCAGCTTCGGGACAGGTCGAAGCTCCTACGAGCAGTACTTC.

The chain couples TRBV7-9 to TRBJ1-2; D call uncertain. V was clipped by 1 base and J by 10 bases, with 7 bases between them. Germline CDR1 and CDR2: SEHNR and FQNEAQ (reference sequence). This CDR3 spans 11 amino acids. The CDR3: CASSLGSLYTF. CDR3 coding DNA: TGTGCCAGCAGCTTAGGGAGCCTCTACACCTTC.

The gene calls are TRBV27 and TRBJ2-7; 7 positions match TRBD1. The germline V gene has CDR1 MNHEY and CDR2 SMNVEV (reference sequence). This CDR3 spans 18 amino acids. V lost 0 bases to trimming and J lost 3 bases; unmatched junction nucleotides: 14. DNA for the CDR3: TGTGCCAGCAGTTTATCCGGGACAGCCCCTCTCCTAGGCTACGAGCAGTACTTC. Its protein product is CASSLSGTAPLLGYEQYF.

This clone was recorded a few times. V and J are TRBV6-4 and TRBJ2-3, with TRBD1 matching 7 bases. The germline CDR1 and CDR2 sequences are MRHNA and SNTAGT. This CDR3 is 15 amino acids long. V dropped 5 bases and J dropped 2; count of bases not matched to a gene: 7. This CDR3 is CASSLQGKDTDTQYF. The CDR3 coding sequence is TGTGCCAGCAGTTTACAGGGGAAGGACACAGATACGCAGTATTTT.

The chain links TRBV27 to TRBJ2-5, with 9 bases aligning to TRBD2. J was trimmed by 5 bases and V by 1 base; bases with no gene match: 23. CDR3 length equals 21 residues. Per germline, CDR1 MNHEY and CDR2 SMNVEV (reference sequence). This CDR3 is CASSLYRDSAASGIRGETQYF. As DNA, the CDR3 is TGTGCCAGCAGTTTATATAGGGACTCCGCTGCTAGCGGGATACGTGGCGAGACCCAGTACTTC.

J is TRBJ2-4 and V is TRBV7-2; maybe TRBD2 (7 bases). Germline lookup yields CDR1 SGHTA and CDR2 FQGNSA. The CDR3 runs to 17 residues. V was pared by 0 bases and J by 6 bases, with 18 bases between. The DNA of the CDR3 is TGTGCCAGCAGCTTAGCCGTGACGGGGGGCTCGGGAAACATTCAGTACTTC. Encoded protein: CASSLAVTGGSGNIQYF. Full variable domain (rest looked up from reference TRBV7-2 and TRBJ2-4): GAGVSQSPSNKVTEKGKDVELRCDPISGHTALYWYRQSLGQGLEFLIYFQGNSAPDKSGLPSDRFSAERTGGSVSTLTIQRTQQEDSAVYLCASSLAVTGGSGNIQYFGAGTRLSVL.

V usage is TRBV6-5 and J usage is TRBJ1-4; 7 bases are shared with TRBD1. CDR1 and CDR2 (germline): MNHEY, SVGAGI. Trimming cost V 6 bases and J 4 bases; bases outside gene matches: 5. The CDR3 is 14 amino acids. The CDR3 DNA reads TGTGCCAGCAGGAGACAGGGATTTAATGAAAAACTGTTTTTT. Its translation: CASRRQGFNEKLFF.

V and J are TRBV27 and TRBJ2-7; the match to TRBD2 covers 7 bases. The ends lost 6 bases at V and 3 bases at J; junction bases unmatched: 14. Germline CDR1 reads MNHEY; CDR2 reads SMNVEV (reference sequence). The CDR3 loop spans 16 amino acids. Here the CDR3 reads CASSHRSVAGLYEQYF. DNA of the CDR3: TGTGCCAGCAGCCACAGGTCCGTAGCGGGTCTCTACGAGCAGTACTTC.

This clone came up a few times. The V call is TRBV2, the J call TRBJ2-2; D ambiguous. Per germline, CDR1 SNHLY and CDR2 FYNNEI. The CDR3 runs 15 residues. Trimming took off 2 bases at V and 1 base at J, with 8 bases between the two ends. The CDR3 reads CASSELGQNTGELFF. Written as DNA, the CDR3 is TGTGCCAGCAGTGAACTGGGCCAGAACACCGGGGAGCTGTTTTTT.